This entry lists 4 T cell receptor beta chains sequenced from one sample in a study of blood T cell repertoires in COVID-19. Generated by immunoSEQ multiplex PCR, the TCRdb table keeps only in-frame clones and is missing some. The data hold 130,000 to 150,000 clones, with around 80% observed a single time. The specimen sequenced was peripheral blood. The receptors come from a man aged 70 or older who had recovered from COVID-19.

The chain carries TRBV5-4 and TRBJ2-7, with D perhaps matching TRBD2 (6 bases). The V and J ends lost 6 bases and 4 bases respectively, with 17 bases between them. CDR1 SGHNT and CDR2 YYREEE come from the germline V gene (reference sequence). The CDR3 runs 14 residues. The CDR3 DNA follows: TGTGCCAGCAACCCCGCGGGGAAGGGTTACGAGCAGTACTTC. It translates to CASNPAGKGYEQYF.

The chain has TRBV27 and TRBJ1-2; a weak D match, TRBD1 (6 bases). This CDR3 has 13 amino acids. The V end lost 5 bases, the J end lost 6 bases, and 13 bases lay between the germline ends. In germline, CDR1 is MNHEY, CDR2 SMNVEV (reference sequence). DNA of the CDR3: TGTGCCAGCAGTACGGGACAAGTCGATGGCTACACCTTC. Translated, it gives CASSTGQVDGYTF.

The rearrangement uses TRBV2 and TRBJ2-5, with TRBD1 matching over 10 bases. CDR1 and CDR2 (germline): SNHLY, FYNNEI. Trimming cost V 7 bases and J 5 bases; bases outside gene matches: 4. The CDR3 length is 13 residues. This CDR3 is CASTRTGGETQYF. CDR3 in DNA: TGTGCCAGCACTAGGACAGGGGGGGAGACCCAGTACTTC.

The rearrangement links TRBV14 to TRBJ2-7, with 7 bases fitting TRBD2. Trimming cost V 0 bases and J 2 bases; bases outside gene matches: 7. The CDR3 length is 16 residues. The germline V gene encodes CDR1 SGHDN and CDR2 FVKESK. Here the CDR3 reads CASSQDVWEGPYEQYF. The CDR3 DNA follows: TGTGCCAGCAGCCAAGATGTTTGGGAGGGCCCCTACGAGCAGTACTTC. The full variable domain, completed using reference TRBV14 and TRBJ2-7, is EAGVTQFPSHSVIEKGQTVTLRCDPISGHDNLYWYRRVMGKEIKFLLHFVKESKQDESGMPNNRFLAERTGGTYSTLKVQPAELEDSGVYFCASSQDVWEGPYEQYFGPGTRLTVT.